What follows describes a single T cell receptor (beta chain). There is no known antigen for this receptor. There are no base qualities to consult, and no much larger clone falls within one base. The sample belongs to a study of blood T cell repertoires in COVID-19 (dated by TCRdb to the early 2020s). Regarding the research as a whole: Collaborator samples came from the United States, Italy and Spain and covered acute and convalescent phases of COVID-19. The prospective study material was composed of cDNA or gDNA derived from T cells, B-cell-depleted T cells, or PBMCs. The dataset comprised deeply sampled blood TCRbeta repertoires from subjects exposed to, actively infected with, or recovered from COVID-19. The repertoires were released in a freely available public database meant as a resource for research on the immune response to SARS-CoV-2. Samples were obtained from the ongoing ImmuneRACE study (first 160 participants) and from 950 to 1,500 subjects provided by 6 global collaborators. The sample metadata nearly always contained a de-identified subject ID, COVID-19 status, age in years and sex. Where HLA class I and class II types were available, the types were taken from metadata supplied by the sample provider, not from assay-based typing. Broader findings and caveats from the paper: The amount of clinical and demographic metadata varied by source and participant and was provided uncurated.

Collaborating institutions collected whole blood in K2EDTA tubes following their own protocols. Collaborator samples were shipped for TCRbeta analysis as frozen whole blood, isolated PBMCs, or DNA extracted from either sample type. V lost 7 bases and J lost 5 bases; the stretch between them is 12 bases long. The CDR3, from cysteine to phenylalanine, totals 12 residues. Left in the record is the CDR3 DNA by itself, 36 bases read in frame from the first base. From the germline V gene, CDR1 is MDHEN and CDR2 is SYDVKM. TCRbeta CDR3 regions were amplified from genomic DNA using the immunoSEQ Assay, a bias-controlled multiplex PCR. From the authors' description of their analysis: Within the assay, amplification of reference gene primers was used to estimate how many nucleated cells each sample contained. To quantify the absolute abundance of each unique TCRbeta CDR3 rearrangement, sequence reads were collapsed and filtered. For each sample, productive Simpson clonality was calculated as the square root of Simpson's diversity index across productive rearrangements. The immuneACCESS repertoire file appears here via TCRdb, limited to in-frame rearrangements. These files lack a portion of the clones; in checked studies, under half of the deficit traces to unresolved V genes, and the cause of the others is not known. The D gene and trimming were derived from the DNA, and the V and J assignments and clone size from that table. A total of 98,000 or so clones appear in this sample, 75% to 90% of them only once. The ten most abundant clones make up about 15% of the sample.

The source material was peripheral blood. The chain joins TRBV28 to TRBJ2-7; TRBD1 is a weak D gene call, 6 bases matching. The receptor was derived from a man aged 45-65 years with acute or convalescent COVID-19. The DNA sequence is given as TGTGCCAGCACCCTGACAGGTAACGAGCAGTACTTC. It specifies CASTLTGNEQYF.